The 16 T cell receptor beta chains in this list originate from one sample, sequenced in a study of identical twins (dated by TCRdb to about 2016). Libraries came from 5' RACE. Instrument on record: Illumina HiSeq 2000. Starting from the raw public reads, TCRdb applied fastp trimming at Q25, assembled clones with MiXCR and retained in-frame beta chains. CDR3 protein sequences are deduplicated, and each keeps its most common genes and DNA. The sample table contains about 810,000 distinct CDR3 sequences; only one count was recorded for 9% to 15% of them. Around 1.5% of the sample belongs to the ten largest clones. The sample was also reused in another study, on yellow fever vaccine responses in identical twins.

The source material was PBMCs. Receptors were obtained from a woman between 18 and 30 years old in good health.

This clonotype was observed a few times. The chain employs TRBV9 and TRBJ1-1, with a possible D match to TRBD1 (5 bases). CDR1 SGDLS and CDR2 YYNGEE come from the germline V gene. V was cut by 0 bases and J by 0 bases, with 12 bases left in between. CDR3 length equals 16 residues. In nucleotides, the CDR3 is TGTGCCAGCAGCGTAGAACAGGAGGTCATGAACACTGAAGCTTTCTTT. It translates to CASSVEQEVMNTEAFF. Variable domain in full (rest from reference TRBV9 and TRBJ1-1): DSGVTQTPKHLITATGQRVTLRCSPRSGDLSVYWYQQSLDQGLQFLIQYYNGEERAKGNILERFSAQQFPDLHSELNLSSLELGDSALYFCASSVEQEVMNTEAFFGQGTRLTVV.

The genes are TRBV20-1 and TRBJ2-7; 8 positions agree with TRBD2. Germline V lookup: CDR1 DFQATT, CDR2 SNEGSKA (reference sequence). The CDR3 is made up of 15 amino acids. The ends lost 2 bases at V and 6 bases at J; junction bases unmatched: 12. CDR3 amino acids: CSARKISGSSTEQYF. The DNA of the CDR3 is TGCAGTGCTAGAAAAATAAGCGGGAGCTCTACCGAGCAGTACTTC.

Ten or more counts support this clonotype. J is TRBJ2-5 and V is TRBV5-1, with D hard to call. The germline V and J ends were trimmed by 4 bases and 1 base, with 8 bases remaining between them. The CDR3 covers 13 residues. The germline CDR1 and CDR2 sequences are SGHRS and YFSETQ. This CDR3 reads CASSRRIQETQYF. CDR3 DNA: TGCGCCAGCAGCCGGCGGATCCAAGAGACCCAGTACTTC.

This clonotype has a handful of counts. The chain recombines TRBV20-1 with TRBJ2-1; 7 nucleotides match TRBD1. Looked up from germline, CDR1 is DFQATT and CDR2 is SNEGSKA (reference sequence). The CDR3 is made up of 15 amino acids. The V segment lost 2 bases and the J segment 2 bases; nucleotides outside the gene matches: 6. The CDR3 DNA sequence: TGCAGTGCTAGACACCAGGACAGGCCCTACAATGAGCAGTTCTTC. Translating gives CSARHQDRPYNEQFF.

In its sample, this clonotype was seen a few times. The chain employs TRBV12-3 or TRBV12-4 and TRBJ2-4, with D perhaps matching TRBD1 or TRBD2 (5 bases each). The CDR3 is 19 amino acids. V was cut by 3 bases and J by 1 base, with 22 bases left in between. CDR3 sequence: CASSLGTAAYGEAKNIQYF. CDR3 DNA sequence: TGTGCCAGCAGTTTGGGGACCGCGGCCTACGGGGAGGCCAAAAACATTCAGTACTTC.

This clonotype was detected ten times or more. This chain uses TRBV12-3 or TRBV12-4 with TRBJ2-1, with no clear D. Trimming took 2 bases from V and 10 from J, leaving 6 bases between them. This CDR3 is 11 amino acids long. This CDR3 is CASSLNAEQFF. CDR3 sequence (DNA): TGTGCCAGCAGTTTAAACGCGGAGCAGTTCTTC.

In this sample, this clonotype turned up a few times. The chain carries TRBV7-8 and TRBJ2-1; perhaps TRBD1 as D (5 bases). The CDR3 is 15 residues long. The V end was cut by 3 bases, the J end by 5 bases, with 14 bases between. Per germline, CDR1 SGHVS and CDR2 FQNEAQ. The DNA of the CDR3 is TGTGCCAGCAGCTTTGGGGCCCGACTCGACAATGAGCAGTTCTTC. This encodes CASSFGARLDNEQFF.

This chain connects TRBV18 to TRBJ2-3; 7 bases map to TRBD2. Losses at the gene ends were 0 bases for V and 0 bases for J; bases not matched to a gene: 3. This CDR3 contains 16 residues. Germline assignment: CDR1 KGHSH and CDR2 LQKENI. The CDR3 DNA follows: TGTGCCAGCTCACCACCCCCTAGCGGAAGCACAGATACGCAGTATTTT. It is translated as CASSPPPSGSTDTQYF.

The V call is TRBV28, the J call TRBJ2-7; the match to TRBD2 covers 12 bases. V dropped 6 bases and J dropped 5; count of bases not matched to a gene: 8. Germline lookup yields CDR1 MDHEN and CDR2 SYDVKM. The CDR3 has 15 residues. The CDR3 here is CASRPELAGGNEQYF. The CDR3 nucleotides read TGTGCCAGCAGGCCCGAACTAGCGGGAGGTAACGAGCAGTACTTC.

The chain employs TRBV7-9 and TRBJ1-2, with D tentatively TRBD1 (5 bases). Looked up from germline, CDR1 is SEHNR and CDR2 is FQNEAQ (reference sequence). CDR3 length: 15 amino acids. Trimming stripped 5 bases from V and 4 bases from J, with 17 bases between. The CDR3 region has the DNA TGTGCCAGCAGCCTACCTGGGGCACAGTTCTATGGCTACACCTTC. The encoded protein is CASSLPGAQFYGYTF.

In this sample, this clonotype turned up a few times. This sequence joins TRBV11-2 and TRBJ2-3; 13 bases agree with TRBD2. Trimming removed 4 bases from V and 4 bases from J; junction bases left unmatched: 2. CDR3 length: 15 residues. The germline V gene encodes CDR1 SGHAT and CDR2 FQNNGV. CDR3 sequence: CASSSGLAGADTQYF. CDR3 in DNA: TGTGCCAGCAGCTCCGGACTAGCGGGGGCAGATACGCAGTATTTT.

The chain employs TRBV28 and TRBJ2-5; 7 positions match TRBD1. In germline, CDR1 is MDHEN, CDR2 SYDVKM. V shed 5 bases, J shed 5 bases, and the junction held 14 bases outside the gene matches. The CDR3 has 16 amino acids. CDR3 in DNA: TGTGCCAGCAGTACCGCCCAGGGGGTAGTCGGGGAGACCCAGTACTTC. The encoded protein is CASSTAQGVVGETQYF.

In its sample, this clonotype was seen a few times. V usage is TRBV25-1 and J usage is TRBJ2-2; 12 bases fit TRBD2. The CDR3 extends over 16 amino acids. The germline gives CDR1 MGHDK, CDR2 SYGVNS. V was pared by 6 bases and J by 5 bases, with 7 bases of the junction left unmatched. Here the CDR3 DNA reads TGTGCCAGCAGAGACGGACTAGCGGGGCGAACCGGGGAGCTGTTTTTT. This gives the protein CASRDGLAGRTGELFF.

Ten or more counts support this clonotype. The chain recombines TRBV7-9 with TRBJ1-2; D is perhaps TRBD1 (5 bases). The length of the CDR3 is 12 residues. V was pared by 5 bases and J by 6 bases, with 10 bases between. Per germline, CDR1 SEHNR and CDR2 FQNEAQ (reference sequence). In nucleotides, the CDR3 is TGTGCCAGCAGCCTTGTCAGGGATGGCTACACCTTC. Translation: CASSLVRDGYTF.

The CDR3 DNA is TGTGCCAGCAGCCTCCGCGGGACAGGCAAAGGTGAGCAGTACTTC. This sequence encodes CASSLRGTGKGEQYF. This chain connects TRBV3-1 to TRBJ2-7; 8 bases match TRBD1. The V and J ends lost 4 bases and 7 bases, in that order; junction bases with no gene match: 12. This CDR3 has 15 amino acids. The germline V gene encodes CDR1 LGHDT and CDR2 YNNKEL (reference sequence).

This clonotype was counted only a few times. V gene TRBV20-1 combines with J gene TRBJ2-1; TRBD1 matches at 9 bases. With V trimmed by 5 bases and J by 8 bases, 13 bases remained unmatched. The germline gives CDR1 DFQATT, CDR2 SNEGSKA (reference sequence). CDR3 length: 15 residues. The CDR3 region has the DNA TGCAGTGCTCGTAATGCAGGGACAGGGTTGGATGAGCAGTTCTTC. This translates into CSARNAGTGLDEQFF.